Sequencing of this T cell receptor (beta chain) was carried out in a study of tumor and adjacent non-tumor tissue in lung cancer. Study outcomes and limitations: Compared with tumor, normal lung showed significantly lower TCR diversity.

TCRbeta libraries were built with three rounds of nested PCR, modified from ARM-PCR. MiXCR was run by TCRdb on the multiplex PCR reads, yielding one entry per CDR3 protein. The table shows around 70,000 distinct CDR3 sequences, with 60% occurring only once. This sample's RNA came from whole unsorted tissue. This clonotype was detected many times. As yet, its antigen is unknown. The length of the CDR3 is 13 residues. Germline V gives CDR1 MGHRA, CDR2 YSYEKL. V was trimmed by 5 bases and J by 5 bases, leaving 12 bases between them. Sequencing was carried out using lung tumor tissue. The sequence derives from a man aged 45 to 65 with non-small cell lung cancer. The rearrangement links TRBV4-1 to TRBJ2-5, with D possibly being TRBD1 (6 bases). The DNA for the CDR3 is TGCGCCAGCAGCATGGGGGCATGGGAGACCCAGTACTTC. Its translation is CASSMGAWETQYF.